This T cell receptor (beta chain) was captured by sequencing in a study of PD-L1 blockade in urothelial cancer. Notes on the study in general: In blood at 3 weeks, tumor-associated clones expanded more among patients with durable benefit.

Time point: pretreatment peripheral blood. Sample numbers ranged from 1 to 8 per patient, encompassing pretreatment and on-treatment collections. A remark on this clone: Its specificity is not known.

Each PCR had synthetic TCR analog templates added to it as a spike-in. Profiling relied on immunoSEQ multiplex PCR, and the TCRdb table lists in-frame clones only, not all of them. Among fewer than 100,000 clones listed, about 85% were seen once. CDR3 length: 16 residues. CDR1 and CDR2 (germline): SGHRS, YFSETQ. J was trimmed by 2 bases and V by 3 bases; bases with no gene match: 9. This chain connects TRBV5-1 to TRBJ1-2, with 8 bases identical to TRBD1. Source: PBMCs, taken around atezolizumab (anti-PD-L1) treatment. This TCR was sampled from a man between 35 and 55 years old with urothelial cancer. The CDR3: CASSSGQGQPNYGYTF. CDR3 coding DNA: TGCGCCAGCAGCTCCGGACAGGGCCAGCCCAACTATGGCTACACCTTC.